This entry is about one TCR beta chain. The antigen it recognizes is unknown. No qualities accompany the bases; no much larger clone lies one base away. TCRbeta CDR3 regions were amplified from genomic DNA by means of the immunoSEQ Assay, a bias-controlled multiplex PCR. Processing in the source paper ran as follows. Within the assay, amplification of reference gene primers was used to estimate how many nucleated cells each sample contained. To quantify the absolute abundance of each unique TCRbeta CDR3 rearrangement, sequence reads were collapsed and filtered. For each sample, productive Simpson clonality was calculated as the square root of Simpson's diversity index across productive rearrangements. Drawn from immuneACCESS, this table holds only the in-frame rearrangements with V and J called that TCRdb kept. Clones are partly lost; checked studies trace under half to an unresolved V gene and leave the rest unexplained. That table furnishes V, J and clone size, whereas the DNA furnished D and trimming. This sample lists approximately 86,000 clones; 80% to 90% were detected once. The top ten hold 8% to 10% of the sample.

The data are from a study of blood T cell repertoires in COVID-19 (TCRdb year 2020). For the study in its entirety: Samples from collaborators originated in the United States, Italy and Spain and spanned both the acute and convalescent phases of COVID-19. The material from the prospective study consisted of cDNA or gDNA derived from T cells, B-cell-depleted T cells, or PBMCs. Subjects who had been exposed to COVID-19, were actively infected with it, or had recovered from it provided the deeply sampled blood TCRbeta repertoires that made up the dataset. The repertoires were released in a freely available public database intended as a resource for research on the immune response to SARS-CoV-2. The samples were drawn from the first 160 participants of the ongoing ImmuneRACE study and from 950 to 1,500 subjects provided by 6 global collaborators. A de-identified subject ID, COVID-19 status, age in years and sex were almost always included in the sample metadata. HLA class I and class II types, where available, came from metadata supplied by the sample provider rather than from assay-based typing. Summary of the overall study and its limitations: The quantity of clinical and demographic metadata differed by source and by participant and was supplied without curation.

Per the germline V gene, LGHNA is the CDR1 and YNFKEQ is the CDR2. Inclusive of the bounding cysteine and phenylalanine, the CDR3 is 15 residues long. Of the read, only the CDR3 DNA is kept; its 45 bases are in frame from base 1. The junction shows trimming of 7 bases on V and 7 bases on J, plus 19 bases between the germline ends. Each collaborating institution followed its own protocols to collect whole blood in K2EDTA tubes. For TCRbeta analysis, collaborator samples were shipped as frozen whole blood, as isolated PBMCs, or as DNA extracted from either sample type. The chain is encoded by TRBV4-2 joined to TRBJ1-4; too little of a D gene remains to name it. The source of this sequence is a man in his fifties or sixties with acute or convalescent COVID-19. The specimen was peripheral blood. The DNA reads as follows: TGTGCCAGCACCCCTTCTAGCCAGAGTGGTGAAAAACTGTTTTTT. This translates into CASTPSSQSGEKLFF.